Each of the 27 T cell receptor beta chains below was sequenced from the same sample in a study of cytomegalovirus exposure and HLA in healthy donors. Primers for the PCR totalled 60 Vbeta and 13 Jbeta. The repertoire was sequenced with immunoSEQ multiplex PCR; TCRdb's copy has only in-frame clones and lacks some. The sample has more than 95,000 clones. Source material: PBMCs. Source of these receptors: a man between 25 and 39 years old in good health and CMV-seronegative.

J is TRBJ1-5 and V is TRBV28; 9 nucleotides agree with TRBD1. Per the germline V gene, CDR1 is MDHEN and CDR2 is SYDVKM. The CDR3 length is 17 residues. V was clipped by 4 bases and J by 0 bases; unmatched bases: 7. This chain's CDR3 is CASSSVQGAGSNQPQHF. The CDR3 nucleotides are TGTGCCAGCAGTTCGGTACAGGGGGCGGGTAGCAATCAGCCCCAGCATTTT.

In regard to this clone: The identical CDR3 is also encoded by other nucleotide sequences in the sample. The rearrangement links TRBV19 to TRBJ1-1, with 7 bases fitting TRBD1. Trimming at V came to 10 bases and at J to 2 bases, leaving 4 bases not matched to a gene. Germline V gene lookup returns CDR1 LNHDA and CDR2 SQIVND (reference sequence). The CDR3 extends over 12 amino acids. CDR3 bases: TGTGCCACGGGACAGCTCAACACTGAAGCTTTCTTT. Its protein product is CATGQLNTEAFF.

The chain combines TRBV27 with TRBJ1-1, with D perhaps matching TRBD1 (5 bases). Germline V lookup: CDR1 MNHEY, CDR2 SMNVEV (reference sequence). V shed 1 base and J shed 5 bases, with 11 bases lying between them. The CDR3 is 14 amino acids. The CDR3 nucleotides read TGTGCCAGCAGTTTATTGCCCGGGGGTACTGAAGCTTTCTTT. This codes for CASSLLPGGTEAFF.

The chain couples TRBV28 to TRBJ2-2; perhaps TRBD1 as D (5 bases). The CDR3 consists of 16 residues. V lost 3 bases to trimming and J lost 1 base, with 12 bases between them. The germline CDR1 and CDR2 sequences are MDHEN and SYDVKM. CDR3 loop: CASSFSWGVNTGELFF. The DNA of the CDR3 is TGTGCCAGCAGTTTTAGTTGGGGCGTGAACACCGGGGAGCTGTTTTTT.

The chain combines TRBV10-3 with TRBJ2-5; TRBD2 agrees at 9 bases. This CDR3 has 17 residues. V lost 6 bases, J lost 13 bases, and 24 bases stayed unmatched. The germline V gene has CDR1 ENHRY and CDR2 SYGVKD. The DNA of the CDR3 is TGTGCCATCAGGCCGGGACTAGCAGAAGCGAGAGTCGGTTATTGGTACTTC. Its translation: CAIRPGLAEARVGYWYF.

The chain is built from TRBV5-1 and TRBJ2-2, with D perhaps TRBD1 (5 bases). V dropped 0 bases and J dropped 0 bases, with 9 bases sitting between them. Per germline, CDR1 SGHRS and CDR2 YFSETQ. CDR3 length equals 16 residues. CDR3 protein: CASSLAVTANTGELFF. The CDR3 region has the DNA TGCGCCAGCAGCTTGGCGGTGACAGCGAACACCGGGGAGCTGTTTTTT.

The V call is TRBV11-3, the J call TRBJ1-1; 8 bases agree with TRBD1. Germline V lookup: CDR1 SGHNT, CDR2 YENEEA. With V trimmed by 5 bases and J by 10 bases, 9 bases remained unmatched. This CDR3 has 13 amino acids. In DNA, the CDR3 is TGTGCCAGCAGCCAAAACCAGGGGGCTGCAGCTTTCTTT. Translating it yields CASSQNQGAAAFF.

The chain uses TRBV7-8 and TRBJ1-2; TRBD1 aligns across 8 bases. V shed 7 bases and J 4 bases; nucleotides not matched to a gene: 5. The CDR3 covers 13 residues. The germline V gene encodes CDR1 SGHVS and CDR2 FQNEAQ. CDR3 nucleotide sequence: TGTGCCAGCACCTCCACAGGGGGCTATGGCTACACCTTC. It codes for CASTSTGGYGYTF.

The genes are TRBV5-1 and TRBJ2-5; D perhaps matches TRBD1 (6 bases). The germline CDR1 and CDR2 sequences are SGHRS and YFSETQ. CDR3 length: 14 residues. Trimming took 3 bases from V and 3 from J, leaving 12 bases between them. Written as DNA, the CDR3 is TGCGCCAGCAGCTCGGGGACAATGGAAGAGACCCAGTACTTC. This translates into CASSSGTMEETQYF.

The V and J genes are TRBV27 and TRBJ2-7; 7 positions match TRBD1. CDR3 size: 15 residues. Germline loops: CDR1 MNHEY, CDR2 SMNVEV (reference sequence). Trimming removed 7 bases from V and 2 bases from J; junction bases left unmatched: 11. The DNA for the CDR3 is TGTGCCAGCAAGCGACAGGGACGACTAACCTACGAGCAGTACTTC. This encodes CASKRQGRLTYEQYF.

The chain couples TRBV5-1 to TRBJ1-1; maybe TRBD1 (6 bases). The CDR3 extends over 16 amino acids. V gave up 5 bases and J gave up 1 base, with 18 bases separating them. CDR1 and CDR2 (germline): SGHRS, YFSETQ. CDR3 in amino acids: CASRRPFQGPNTEAFF. CDR3 in DNA: TGCGCCAGCAGGCGCCCGTTTCAGGGGCCGAACACTGAAGCTTTCTTT.

The V and J genes are TRBV19 and TRBJ2-3; a possible D gene is TRBD2 (6 bases). Germline loops: CDR1 LNHDA, CDR2 SQIVND (reference sequence). Deletions cut 8 bases from V and 2 bases from J, with 17 bases between. The CDR3 has 15 residues. CDR3 DNA: TGTGCCAGTTGGGACTTGGGTGGGACCACAGATACGCAGTATTTT. Translating gives CASWDLGGTTDTQYF.

The genes are TRBV2 and TRBJ2-6; no definite D call. V was shortened by 8 bases and J by 8 bases, with 13 bases between the two germline ends. Germline CDR1 is SNHLY and CDR2 is FYNNEI. This CDR3 contains 13 residues. As DNA, the CDR3 is TGTGCCAGCGGTTTATTGGGCCCCAACGTCCTGACTTTC. This sequence encodes CASGLLGPNVLTF.

The chain employs TRBV5-1 and TRBJ2-5; perhaps TRBD1 as D (6 bases). The DNA end is more similar to TRBJ2-7, so the J call may be wrong. CDR1 is SGHRS and CDR2 is YFSETQ in the germline V gene. The CDR3 covers 15 residues. The CDR3 spells CASSDEQWTAYEQYF. The CDR3 bases are TGCGCCAGCAGCGACGAACAATGGACAGCCTACGAGCAGTACTTC.

This chain links TRBV27 with TRBJ2-7; 11 bases align to TRBD2. Germline V gene lookup returns CDR1 MNHEY and CDR2 SMNVEV (reference sequence). V lost 4 bases to trimming and J lost 4 bases; unmatched junction nucleotides: 15. The CDR3 length is 18 residues. CDR3 residues: CASSSTSLLAGVLYEQYF. The CDR3 region has the DNA TGTGCCAGCAGTTCTACCTCCCTACTAGCGGGAGTGTTGTACGAGCAGTACTTC.

The chain joins TRBV7-9 to TRBJ1-1; 10 bases match TRBD1. CDR1 and CDR2 (germline): SEHNR, FQNEAQ (reference sequence). The length of the CDR3 is 16 residues. V shed 5 bases, J shed 5 bases, and the junction held 11 bases outside the gene matches. The CDR3 DNA sequence: TGTGCCAGCAGCCGATTGGGACAGGGGCAGTTTACTGAAGCTTTCTTT. This encodes CASSRLGQGQFTEAFF.

The V call is TRBV19, the J call TRBJ2-7, with 9 bases fitting TRBD2. The CDR3 has 13 residues. Per germline, CDR1 LNHDA and CDR2 SQIVND (reference sequence). V lost 4 bases to trimming and J lost 6 bases; unmatched junction nucleotides: 4. The chain's CDR3 is CASSTSGAREQYF. The CDR3 DNA reads as TGTGCCAGTAGTACTAGCGGGGCACGCGAGCAGTACTTC.

The CDR3 is CASSGQGESTEAFF. DNA of the CDR3: TGTGCCAGCAGTGGACAGGGGGAGAGCACTGAAGCTTTCTTT. V gene TRBV6-5 combines with J gene TRBJ1-1; 10 nucleotides agree with TRBD1. V dropped 5 bases and J dropped 4; count of bases not matched to a gene: 4. The germline V gene has CDR1 MNHEY and CDR2 SVGAGI. The CDR3 contains 14 residues.

This CDR3 is CASSPRLQGDTYF. In DNA form, the CDR3 reads TGTGCCAGCAGCCCAAGGTTGCAGGGGGATACGTACTTC. This chain connects TRBV14 to TRBJ2-7, with TRBD1 identical over 7 bases. Germline-derived CDR1 and CDR2 are SGHDN and FVKESK. CDR3 length: 13 residues. V gave up 4 bases and J gave up 12 bases; unmatched junction bases: 12.

The chain uses TRBV5-1 and TRBJ2-1; possibly TRBD1 for D (6 bases). The germline V and J ends were trimmed by 5 bases and 8 bases, with 20 bases remaining between them. Germline values: CDR1 SGHRS, CDR2 YFSETQ. This CDR3 has 15 residues. The CDR3: CASRAGIVGADEQFF. The CDR3 DNA reads TGCGCCAGCAGGGCAGGGATTGTGGGGGCCGATGAGCAGTTCTTC.

The chain uses TRBV5-4 and TRBJ2-7; 12 nucleotides align to TRBD2. The CDR3 covers 15 residues. Per the germline V gene, CDR1 is SGHNT and CDR2 is YYREEE (reference sequence). The ends lost 4 bases at V and 7 bases at J; junction bases unmatched: 9. As DNA, the CDR3 is TGTGCCAGCAGCGTCCGACTAGCGGGGGCCGGGGAGCAGTACTTC. Its protein product is CASSVRLAGAGEQYF.

The chain links TRBV19 to TRBJ1-1; no clear D. The CDR3 covers 13 residues. Trimming shortened V by 7 bases and J by 4 bases, and 13 bases separated the two germline ends. Germline CDR1 and CDR2: LNHDA and SQIVND (reference sequence). The CDR3 nucleotides read TGTGCCAGTATCCCGCCTCGGGGCACTGAAGCTTTCTTT. It specifies CASIPPRGTEAFF.

The chain couples TRBV19 to TRBJ2-5, with TRBD1 as a possible D gene (6 bases). V gave up 5 bases and J gave up 4 bases, with 11 bases separating them. The CDR3 consists of 13 residues. CDR1 LNHDA and CDR2 SQIVND come from the germline V gene (reference sequence). In nucleotides, the CDR3 is TGTGCCAGTAGTGCAGACAGGAGAGAGACCCAGTACTTC. As protein: CASSADRRETQYF.

The chain is built from TRBV19 and TRBJ1-1; 10 positions agree with TRBD1. With V trimmed by 6 bases and J by 3 bases, 4 bases remained unmatched. The CDR3 extends over 14 amino acids. CDR1 and CDR2 (germline): LNHDA, SQIVND (reference sequence). The CDR3 DNA is TGTGCCAGTAGATGGACAGGGGGTGACACTGAAGCTTTCTTT. This codes for CASRWTGGDTEAFF.

This chain joins TRBV19 and TRBJ2-2; D not resolved. CDR1 and CDR2 from the germline V gene are LNHDA and SQIVND (reference sequence). V lost 0 bases, J lost 4 bases, and 3 bases lay in between. This CDR3 is 13 amino acids long. CDR3 DNA sequence: TGTGCCAGTAGTATAGACGGCACCGGGGAGCTGTTTTTT. Translating it yields CASSIDGTGELFF.

The V gene is TRBV28, the J gene TRBJ2-3, with 11 bases that match TRBD2. The germline gives CDR1 MDHEN, CDR2 SYDVKM. The trim removed 3 bases at V and 4 bases at J, leaving 9 bases unmatched. This CDR3 has 17 amino acids. CDR3 nucleotide sequence: TGTGCCAGCAGTTTCCCAGAGGGTAGCGGGAGGGCAGATACGCAGTATTTT. Translating it yields CASSFPEGSGRADTQYF.

This chain uses TRBV7-2 with TRBJ2-7, with D maybe TRBD2 (6 bases). This CDR3 spans 14 amino acids. Germline-derived CDR1 and CDR2 are SGHTA and FQGNSA. The V end was cut by 5 bases, the J end by 9 bases, with 20 bases between. The CDR3 bases are TGTGCCAGCAGCACCTCTAGGGACTCCACGGGGCAGTACTTC. It is translated as CASSTSRDSTGQYF.